Below, 10 T cell receptor beta chains from the same sample are listed, as sequenced in a study of human T cells and chemical hapten exposure (dated by TCRdb to the early 2020s). This specimen's time point label, per the study, means: pre-sensitization, week 0. The treatment or condition label corresponds to: therapeutic diphenylcyclopropenone sensitization with weekly scalp DPC. The library was produced with RACE. Instrument used: NextSeq 500. TCRdb cleaned the public reads at Q25 with fastp, built clones with MiXCR and kept in-frame beta chains. Rows merge per CDR3 protein into single entries with the most common DNA and genes. The sample profile shows 100,000 to 150,000 distinct CDR3 sequences; less than 15% of them were found once. The top ten hold about 3% of the sample. Specimen: whole blood, collected in connection with sensitization to the hapten diphenylcyclopropenone (DPC). The source is a woman between 18 and 29 years old with alopecia areata. Some clones in this sample may be carry-over from other donors' samples.

There are a few counts of this clonotype. The rearrangement uses TRBV7-3 and TRBJ1-1; D may be TRBD1 (5 bases). The ends were cut back, 5 bases at V and 5 bases at J, with 12 bases in the middle. CDR1 is SGHTA, CDR2 FQGTGA, per germline. The CDR3 sequence is 13 residues long. This CDR3 reads CASSPREGTEAFF. The CDR3 nucleotides read TGTGCCAGCAGCCCCAGGGAGGGGACTGAAGCTTTCTTT.

This clonotype was recorded a few times. In nucleotides, the CDR3 is TGCGCCAGCAGCCACGGGACTAGCGGGGTGAAGAGCACAGATACGCAGTATTTT. It encodes CASSHGTSGVKSTDTQYF. The V call is TRBV4-3, the J call TRBJ2-3, with TRBD2 identical over 13 bases. Losses at the gene ends were 3 bases for V and 0 bases for J; bases not matched to a gene: 6. Per the germline V gene, CDR1 is LGHNA and CDR2 is YSLEER. The CDR3 covers 18 residues.

This clonotype has only a few counts. V and J are TRBV12-3 or TRBV12-4 and TRBJ1-2, with D uncertain. The CDR3 has 13 amino acids. The ends were cut back, 4 bases at V and 4 bases at J, with 10 bases in the middle. CDR3 in amino acids: CASSSYTSYGYTF. CDR3 in DNA: TGTGCCAGCAGTTCTTACACCTCCTATGGCTACACCTTC.

This clonotype showed up just a few times. The V and J genes are TRBV15 and TRBJ1-2; D is undetermined. The CDR3 runs to 13 residues. V dropped 1 base and J dropped 7 bases, with 10 bases sitting between them. Germline-derived CDR1 and CDR2 are LNHNV and YYDKDF (reference sequence). The DNA for the CDR3 is TGTGCCACCAGCAGAGCCCTGGGTTTTGGCTACACCTTC. Its translation is CATSRALGFGYTF.

This clonotype was observed a handful of times. The chain has TRBV28 and TRBJ2-7; 9 nucleotides line up with TRBD1. Trimming removed 5 bases from V and 5 bases from J; junction bases left unmatched: 13. Per germline, CDR1 MDHEN and CDR2 SYDVKM. The CDR3 consists of 16 residues. CDR3 bases: TGTGCCAGCAGTCCGCCTCAAAGACAGGGGGGAAACGAGCAGTACTTC. This gives the protein CASSPPQRQGGNEQYF.

This clonotype turned up a few times. An end of the junction does not agree with germline; a read error may underlie this. The gene calls are TRBV6-2 or TRBV6-3 and TRBJ2-3; no clear D gene. Germline values: CDR1 MNHEY, CDR2 SVGEGT. This CDR3 has 13 amino acids. Here the CDR3 reads CASSYSSPIVINF. The CDR3 DNA sequence: TGTGCCAGCAGTTACTCGAGTCCTATCGTCATAAATTTT.

Note on this clonotype: This CDR3 is missing its conserved last phenylalanine or tryptophan, likely due to a read error. The DNA is omitted, as the CDR3 cannot be located on it reliably, and the CDR3 follows TCRdb's listing. The gene calls are TRBV21-1 and TRBJ2-7; the D segment call TRBD1 is taken from the table without a DNA check. TRBV21-1 represents a pseudogene. The CDR3 spans 8 amino acids, including both terminal residues. The CDR3 region is CASSKGQG.

This clonotype appeared a few times. The V gene is TRBV3-1, the J gene TRBJ2-7; 9 nucleotides match TRBD1. CDR3 length: 14 residues. The V and J ends lost 6 bases and 5 bases, in that order; junction bases with no gene match: 8. Germline CDR1 LGHDT, CDR2 YNNKEL (reference sequence). The CDR3 DNA reads as TGTGCCAGCAGAACGACAGGGGGAGAGCACGAGCAGTACTTC. As protein: CASRTTGGEHEQYF.

This clonotype was recorded a few times. The chain links TRBV11-2 to TRBJ2-1, with TRBD2 as a possible D gene (5 bases). V was trimmed by 3 bases and J by 2 bases, leaving 11 bases between them. Per the germline V gene, CDR1 is SGHAT and CDR2 is FQNNGV. The CDR3 is 15 residues long. For the CDR3, the DNA is TGTGCCAGCAGCTTCCAAGCGGCCCCCTACAATGAGCAGTTCTTC. Its translation is CASSFQAAPYNEQFF.

This clonotype has a handful of counts. This chain links TRBV6-2 or TRBV6-3 with TRBJ2-2; the D is unclear. The CDR3 has 13 amino acids. V gave up 7 bases and J gave up 5 bases, with 11 bases separating them. Germline lookup yields CDR1 MNHEY and CDR2 SVGEGT. Here the CDR3 DNA reads TGTGCCAGCACAAAGACCACAACCGGGGAGCTGTTTTTT. This sequence encodes CASTKTTTGELFF.